This record concerns one T cell receptor beta chain sequence. This CDR3 has 13 amino acids. Germline-derived CDR1 and CDR2 are MNHNS and SASEGT. With 2 bases removed from V and 6 bases from J, the gap between germline ends came to 8 bases. Original handling: In the immunoSEQ data, sequences were junction-only and lacked quality scores, so filtering differed. The data were produced by immunoSEQ multiplex PCR, yet TCRdb's version contains in-frame clones alone and is incomplete. V and J calls and clone size are as listed in that table; D and trimming were resolved from the DNA. This sample has 2.3 million or so clones, with over 90% found just once. These data originate in a study of shared clonotypes between healthy human individuals. Study-level information: Each donor contributed plates that comprised three CD4 naive, three CD4 memory, two CD8 naive and one CD8 memory.

Healthy adults negative for HIV, lacking recent acute infections or vaccinations, served as donors. The sequencing input was naive CD4+ T cells from PBMCs. Described subset: CD45RA+ positively selected. The rearrangement links TRBV6-1 to TRBJ1-5; D is unresolved. The sequence was collected from a man younger than 30 in good health. Some clones in this sample may be carry-over from other donors' samples. The CDR3 DNA is TGTGCCAGCAGTGAAAATTCTCCTCAGCCCCAGCATTTT. Protein product: CASSENSPQPQHF.